The clone carrying this TCR beta chain came up a few times. Its specificity is unknown. Sequenced with the Oncomine TCR Beta short-read assay was DNA taken from cultured CD4+ T cells. Genomic DNA from cultured CD4+ T cells was extracted. Each CDR3 protein gets one entry after TCRdb re-called the PCR reads with MiXCR. The data show around 11,000 distinct CDR3 sequences, under 30% seen once. The data belong to a study of vaccination and CD4 T cells after COVID-19. Study as a whole: Overlapping peptides covering the spike proteins of SARS-CoV-2, HCoV-NL63, HCoV-OC43 and HCoV-229E were added to stimulate cells. Points from the study as a whole: The study sampled relatively few convalescent patients and omitted early post-infection timepoints.

Treatment of the sample: roughly 11-day PBMC culture with coronavirus spike peptide pools or control peptides (ViraFEST assay). Positivity by PCR occurred from March to December 2020, a period that predated US Alpha, Beta and Delta variants. This CDR3 is built from 13 residues. Germline V gene lookup returns CDR1 MRHNA and CDR2 SNTAGT. Trimming removed 6 bases from V and 5 bases from J, with 11 bases in between. Input material: cultured CD4+ T cells from blood. This sequence originates from a human donor with COVID-19. The chain couples TRBV6-4 to TRBJ2-1; D perhaps matches TRBD2 (5 bases). CDR3 amino acids: CASSMGDHNEQFF. As DNA, the CDR3 is TGTGCCAGCAGCATGGGAGATCACAATGAGCAGTTCTTC.